This record concerns one T cell receptor (beta chain) sequence. The record originates from a study of blood T cell repertoires in COVID-19. Turning to the study itself: T cells, B-cell-depleted T cells, or PBMCs supplied cDNA or gDNA.

Trimming at V came to 5 bases and at J to 8 bases, leaving 9 bases not matched to a gene. This CDR3 has 14 residues. In germline, CDR1 is LNHDA, CDR2 SQIVND (reference sequence). Repertoires were generated with immunoSEQ multiplex PCR, while TCRdb's copy carries only in-frame clones and drops some. Of some 220,000 clones listed, 84% are singletons. The sample consisted of peripheral blood. The chain employs TRBV19 and TRBJ1-1; 9 nucleotides align to TRBD1. The TCR comes from a man aged 50 to 59 with acute or convalescent COVID-19. The CDR3 here is CASSGRGTGYEAFF. The CDR3 nucleotides are TGTGCCAGTAGTGGCCGGGGGACAGGGTACGAAGCTTTCTTT.